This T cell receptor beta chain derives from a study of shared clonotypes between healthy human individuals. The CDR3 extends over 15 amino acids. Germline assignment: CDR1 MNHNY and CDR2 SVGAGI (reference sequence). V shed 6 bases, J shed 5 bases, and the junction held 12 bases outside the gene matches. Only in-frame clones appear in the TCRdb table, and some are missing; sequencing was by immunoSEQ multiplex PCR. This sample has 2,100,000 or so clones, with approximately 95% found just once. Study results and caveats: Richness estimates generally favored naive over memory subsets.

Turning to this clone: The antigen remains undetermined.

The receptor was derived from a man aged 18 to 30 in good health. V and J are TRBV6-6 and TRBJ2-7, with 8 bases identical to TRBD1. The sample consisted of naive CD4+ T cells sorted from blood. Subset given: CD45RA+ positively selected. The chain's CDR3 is CASSPQQGGVNEQYF. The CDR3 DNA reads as TGTGCCAGCAGCCCTCAACAGGGGGGAGTCAACGAGCAGTACTTC.